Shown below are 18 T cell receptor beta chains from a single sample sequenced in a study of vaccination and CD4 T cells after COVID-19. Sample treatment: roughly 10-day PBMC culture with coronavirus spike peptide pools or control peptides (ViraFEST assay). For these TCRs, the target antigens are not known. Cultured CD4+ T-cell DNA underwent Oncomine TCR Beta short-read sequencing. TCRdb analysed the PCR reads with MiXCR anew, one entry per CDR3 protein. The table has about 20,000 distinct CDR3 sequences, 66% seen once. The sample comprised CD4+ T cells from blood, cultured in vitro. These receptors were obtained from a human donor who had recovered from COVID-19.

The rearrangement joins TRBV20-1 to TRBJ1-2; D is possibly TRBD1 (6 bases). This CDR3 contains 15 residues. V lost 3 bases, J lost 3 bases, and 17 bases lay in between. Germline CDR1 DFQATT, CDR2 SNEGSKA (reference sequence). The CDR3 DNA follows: TGCAGTGCTAGGGACAGACCCGCACTGGACTATGGCTACACCTTC. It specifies CSARDRPALDYGYTF.

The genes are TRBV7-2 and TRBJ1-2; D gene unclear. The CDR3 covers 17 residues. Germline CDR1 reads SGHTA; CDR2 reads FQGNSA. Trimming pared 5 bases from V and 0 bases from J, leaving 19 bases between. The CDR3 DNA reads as TGTGCCAGCAGCCCCCCGGCCAGAGCATCGGCTAACTATGGCTACACCTTC. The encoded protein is CASSPPARASANYGYTF. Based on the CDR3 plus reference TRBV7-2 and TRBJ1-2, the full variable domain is GAGVSQSPSNKVTEKGKDVELRCDPISGHTALYWYRQSLGQGLEFLIYFQGNSAPDKSGLPSDRFSAERTGGSVSTLTIQRTQQEDSAVYLCASSPPARASANYGYTFGSGTRLTVV.

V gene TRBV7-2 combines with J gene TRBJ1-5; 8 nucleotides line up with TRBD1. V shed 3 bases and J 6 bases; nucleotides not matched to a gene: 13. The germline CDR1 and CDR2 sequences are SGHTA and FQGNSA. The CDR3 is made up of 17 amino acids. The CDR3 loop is CASSFGQGDMGGQPQHF. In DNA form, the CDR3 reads TGTGCCAGCAGCTTTGGACAGGGAGATATGGGAGGTCAGCCCCAGCATTTT. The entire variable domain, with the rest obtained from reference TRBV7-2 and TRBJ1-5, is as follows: GAGVSQSPSNKVTEKGKDVELRCDPISGHTALYWYRQSLGQGLEFLIYFQGNSAPDKSGLPSDRFSAERTGGSVSTLTIQRTQQEDSAVYLCASSFGQGDMGGQPQHFGDGTRLSIL.

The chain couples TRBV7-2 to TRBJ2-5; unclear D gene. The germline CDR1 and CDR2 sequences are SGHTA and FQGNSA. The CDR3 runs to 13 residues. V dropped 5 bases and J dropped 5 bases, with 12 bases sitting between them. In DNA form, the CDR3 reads TGTGCCAGCAGCCAGGAGATCCGGGAGACCCAGTACTTC. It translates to CASSQEIRETQYF. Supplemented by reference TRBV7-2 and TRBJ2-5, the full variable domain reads GAGVSQSPSNKVTEKGKDVELRCDPISGHTALYWYRQSLGQGLEFLIYFQGNSAPDKSGLPSDRFSAERTGGSVSTLTIQRTQQEDSAVYLCASSQEIRETQYFGPGTRLLVL.

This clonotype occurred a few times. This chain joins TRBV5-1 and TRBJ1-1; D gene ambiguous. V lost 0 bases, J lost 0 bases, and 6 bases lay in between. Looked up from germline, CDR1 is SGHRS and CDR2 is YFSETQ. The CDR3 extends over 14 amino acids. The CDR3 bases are TGCGCCAGCAGCTTGGATGGATTGAACACTGAAGCTTTCTTT. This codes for CASSLDGLNTEAFF.

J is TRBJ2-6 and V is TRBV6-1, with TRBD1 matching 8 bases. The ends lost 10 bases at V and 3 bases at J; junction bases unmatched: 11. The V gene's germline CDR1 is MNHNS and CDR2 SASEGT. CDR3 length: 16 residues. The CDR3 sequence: CAISRTGTFGANVLTF. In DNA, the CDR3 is TGTGCCATTTCCCGGACAGGGACTTTTGGGGCCAACGTCCTGACTTTC.

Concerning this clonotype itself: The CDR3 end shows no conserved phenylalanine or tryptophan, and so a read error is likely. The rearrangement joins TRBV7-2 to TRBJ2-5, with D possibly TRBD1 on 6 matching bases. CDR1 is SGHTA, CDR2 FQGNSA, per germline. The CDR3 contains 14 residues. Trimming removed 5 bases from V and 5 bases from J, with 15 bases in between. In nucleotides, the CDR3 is TGTGCCAGCAGCCCGCCAGGGGTGACGGAGACCCAGTACTAC. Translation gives CASSPPGVTETQYY.

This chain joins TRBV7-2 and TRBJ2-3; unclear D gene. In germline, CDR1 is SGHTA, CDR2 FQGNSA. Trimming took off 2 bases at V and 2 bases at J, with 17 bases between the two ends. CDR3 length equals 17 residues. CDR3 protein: CASSLLTPRQPTDTQYF. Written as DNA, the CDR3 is TGTGCCAGCAGCTTACTAACCCCCCGTCAGCCCACAGATACGCAGTATTTT.

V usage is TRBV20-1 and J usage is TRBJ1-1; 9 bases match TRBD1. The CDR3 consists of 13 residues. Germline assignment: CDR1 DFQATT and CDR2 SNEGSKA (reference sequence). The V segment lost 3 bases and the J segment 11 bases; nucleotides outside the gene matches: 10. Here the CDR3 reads CSARFTGGGWAFF. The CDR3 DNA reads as TGCAGTGCTAGGTTCACAGGGGGCGGTTGGGCTTTCTTT.

CDR3 nucleotides: TGTGCCAGCAGCTTACGCGGGGGGACTCCCTACGAGCAGTACTTC. As protein: CASSLRGGTPYEQYF. The chain recombines TRBV7-3 with TRBJ2-7; TRBD2 matches 8 bases. Looked up from germline, CDR1 is SGHTA and CDR2 is FQGTGA. V was pared by 2 bases and J by 2 bases, with 5 bases of the junction left unmatched. There are 15 residues in the CDR3.

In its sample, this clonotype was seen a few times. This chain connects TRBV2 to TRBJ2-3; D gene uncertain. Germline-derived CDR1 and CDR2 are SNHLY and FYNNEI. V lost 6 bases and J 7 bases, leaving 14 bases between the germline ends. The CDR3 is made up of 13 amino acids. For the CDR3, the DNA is TGTGCCAGCAGCGAAACAGTTAGCCATACGCAGTATTTT. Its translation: CASSETVSHTQYF.

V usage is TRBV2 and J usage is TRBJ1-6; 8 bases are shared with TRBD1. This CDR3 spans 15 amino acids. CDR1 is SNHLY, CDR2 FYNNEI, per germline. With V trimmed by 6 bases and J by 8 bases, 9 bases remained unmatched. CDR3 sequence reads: CASRGLGRGHSPLHF. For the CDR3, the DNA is TGTGCCAGCAGGGGTCTAGGCAGGGGGCATTCACCCCTCCACTTT.

Here the CDR3 DNA reads TGTGCCAGCAGCCCGACGACAGGGATTTATGGCGGCTACACCTTC. Translated: CASSPTTGIYGGYTF. This rearrangement joins TRBV7-6 to TRBJ1-2; 7 nucleotides align to TRBD1. The V gene's germline CDR1 is SGHVS and CDR2 FNYEAQ. After removal of 5 bases from V and 8 bases from J, the junction contained 14 bases not matched to a gene. This CDR3 comprises 15 residues. Full variable domain (outside the CDR3, taken from reference TRBV7-6 and TRBJ1-2): GAGVSQSPRYKVTKRGQDVALRCDPISGHVSLYWYRQALGQGPEFLTYFNYEAQQDKSGLPNDRFSAERPEGSISTLTIQRTEQRDSAMYRCASSPTTGIYGGYTFGSGTRLTVV.

The CDR3 nucleotides are TGTGCCAGCAGCTTCCAAAATTCACCCCTCCACTTT. Translating gives CASSFQNSPLHF. The chain has TRBV7-2 and TRBJ1-6; D unclear. V was cut by 3 bases and J by 7 bases, with 4 bases left in between. This CDR3 has 12 residues. Germline V lookup: CDR1 SGHTA, CDR2 FQGNSA.

The CDR3 reads CASSEAVGGEAFF. The CDR3 DNA follows: TGTGCCAGCAGTGAGGCGGTGGGCGGTGAAGCTTTCTTT. The gene calls are TRBV2 and TRBJ1-1; D is unclear. CDR3 length equals 13 residues. The V end was cut by 3 bases, the J end by 7 bases, with 12 bases between. From germline, CDR1 is SNHLY and CDR2 FYNNEI. Supplemented by reference TRBV2 and TRBJ1-1, the full variable domain reads EPEVTQTPSHQVTQMGQEVILRCVPISNHLYFYWYRQILGQKVEFLVSFYNNEISEKSEIFDDQFSVERPDGSNFTLKIRSTKLEDSAMYFCASSEAVGGEAFFGQGTRLTVV.

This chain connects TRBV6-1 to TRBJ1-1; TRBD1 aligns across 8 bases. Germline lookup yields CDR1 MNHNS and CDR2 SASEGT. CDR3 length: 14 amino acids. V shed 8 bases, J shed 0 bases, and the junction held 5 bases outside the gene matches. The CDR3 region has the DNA TGTGCCAGCGGCAGGGGGCTCTTGAACACTGAAGCTTTCTTT. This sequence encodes CASGRGLLNTEAFF.

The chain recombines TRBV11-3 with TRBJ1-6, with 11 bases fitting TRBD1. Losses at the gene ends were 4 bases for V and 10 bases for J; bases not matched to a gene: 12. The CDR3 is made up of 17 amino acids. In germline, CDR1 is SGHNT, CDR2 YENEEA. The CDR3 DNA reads TGTGCCAGCAGCTCAGACTCGGGACAGGGGGTCCGCTCACCCCTCCACTTT. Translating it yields CASSSDSGQGVRSPLHF.

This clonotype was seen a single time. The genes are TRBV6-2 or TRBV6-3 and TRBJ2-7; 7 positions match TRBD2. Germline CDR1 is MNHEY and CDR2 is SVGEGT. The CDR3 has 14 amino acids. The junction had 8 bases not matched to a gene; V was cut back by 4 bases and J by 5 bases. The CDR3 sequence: CASSSLAGGNEQYF. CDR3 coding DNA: TGTGCCAGCAGTTCCCTGGCCGGGGGGAACGAGCAGTACTTC.